What follows are 5 T cell receptor beta chains derived from one specimen sequenced in a study of blood T cell repertoires in COVID-19. Generated by immunoSEQ multiplex PCR, the TCRdb table keeps only in-frame clones and is missing some. The sample holds a few hundred thousand clones, 89% seen once. Sequencing used PBMCs or T cells enriched from blood (not recorded which). These receptors originate from a woman in her forties or fifties who had been exposed to COVID-19.

The J gene is TRBJ2-3, the V gene TRBV28; possible D gene TRBD2, 5 bases. CDR1 MDHEN and CDR2 SYDVKM come from the germline V gene. The CDR3 is 16 residues long. Between the trimmed V and J ends, which lost 6 bases and 4 bases, there was a span of 20 bases. The chain's CDR3 is CASSRGLASLADTQYF. In DNA, the CDR3 is TGTGCCAGCAGCCGAGGGCTGGCTAGTTTAGCAGATACGCAGTATTTT.

The J gene is TRBJ2-2, the V gene TRBV28, with TRBD2 as a possible D gene (5 bases). The germline V and J ends were trimmed by 10 bases and 3 bases, with 15 bases remaining between them. Germline CDR1 is MDHEN and CDR2 is SYDVKM. The CDR3 totals 14 residues. The CDR3 DNA is TGTGCCACTTGGACCGGGAAGGACACCGGGGAGCTGTTTTTT. Its protein is CATWTGKDTGELFF. The whole variable domain, filled in from reference TRBV28 and TRBJ2-2, reads DVKVTQSSRYLVKRTGEKVFLECVQDMDHENMFWYRQDPGLGLRLIYFSYDVKMKEKGDIPEGYSVSREKKERFSLILESASTNQTSMYLCATWTGKDTGELFFGEGSRLTVL.

J is TRBJ2-1 and V is TRBV5-1, with TRBD2 identical over 12 bases. Germline V gene lookup returns CDR1 SGHRS and CDR2 YFSETQ. The CDR3 totals 15 residues. The junction had 3 bases not matched to a gene; V was cut back by 4 bases and J by 4 bases. In DNA, the CDR3 is TGCGCCAGCAGCGTAGGACTAGCGGGGTACAATGAGCAGTTCTTC. It specifies CASSVGLAGYNEQFF. The variable domain in full, with the rest retrieved from reference TRBV5-1 and TRBJ2-1, is KAGVTQTPRYLIKTRGQQVTLSCSPISGHRSVSWYQQTPGQGLQFLFEYFSETQRNKGNFPGRFSGRQFSNSRSEMNVSTLELGDSALYLCASSVGLAGYNEQFFGPGTRLTVL.

The rearrangement joins TRBV28 to TRBJ2-1; weak D call: TRBD2 (7 bases). Germline CDR1 and CDR2: MDHEN and SYDVKM. The CDR3 contains 17 residues. V gave up 2 bases and J gave up 7 bases, with 21 bases separating them. Here the CDR3 reads CASSLLAGGGAWNEQFF. CDR3 bases: TGTGCCAGCAGTTTACTAGCAGGCGGGGGCGCCTGGAATGAGCAGTTCTTC.

The V gene is TRBV29-1, the J gene TRBJ1-2; 10 bases are shared with TRBD1. The CDR3 length is 13 residues. Germline lookup yields CDR1 SQVTM and CDR2 ANQGSEA. J gave up 7 bases and V 2 bases, and 4 bases lay outside the gene matches. The CDR3: CSVEWDRGFGYTF. CDR3 nucleotide sequence: TGCAGCGTTGAATGGGACAGGGGTTTTGGCTACACCTTC.